This note documents a single T cell receptor beta chain sequence. The CDR3 consists of 15 residues. Germline V gene data show CDR1 as SEHNR and CDR2 as FQNEAQ (reference sequence). With 1 base removed from V and 3 bases from J, the gap between germline ends came to 12 bases. This record belongs to a study of T-cell memory formation after mild COVID-19. On the study more broadly: The study found TCR clusters largely donor specific.

TCRdb analysed the 5' RACE reads with MiXCR anew, one entry per CDR3 protein. The table includes 70,000 to 100,000 distinct CDR3 sequences, roughly 16% detected once. The chain employs TRBV7-9 and TRBJ1-2; TRBD1 might be the D (6 bases). The origin of this receptor is a man aged 18 to 30 who had mild COVID-19 (a few samples of this study predate the infection). Cell type and time point are not known. Sequencing was carried out using PBMCs or a T cell subset sorted from them (not recorded which). CDR3 in DNA: TGTGCCAGCAGCTTAGGGACAGTTCAACACTATGGCTACACCTTC. Its translation: CASSLGTVQHYGYTF.